The rows below give T cell receptor beta chains drawn from one sample of a study of blood T cell repertoires in COVID-19. The data were produced by immunoSEQ multiplex PCR, yet TCRdb's version contains in-frame clones alone and is incomplete. The repertoire has 250,000 or so clones, approximately 83% of them found once; the top ten carry about 3.4%. Sequenced: PBMCs or T cells enriched from blood (not recorded which). The receptor set was obtained from a man aged 50 to 60 who had recovered from COVID-19. CDR3s include the opening cysteine and the closing phenylalanine or tryptophan. D genes are given only for firm matches. Where a row states a size, it is once, few, many or the class of an expanded clone; other rows omit it.

clone_size	j_call	d_call	v_call	cdr3_aa	cdr3_nt
-	TRBJ1-2	-	TRBV19	CASSIGLTQANYGYTF	TGTGCCAGTAGTATTGGGCTGACGCAGGCCAACTATGGCTACACCTTC
-	TRBJ1-1	TRBD1	TRBV6-5	CASTRDRKGTEAFF	TGTGCCAGCACCCGGGACAGAAAGGGGACTGAAGCTTTCTTT
-	TRBJ2-1	TRBD1	TRBV15	CATSRGGSRGLPYNEQFF	TGTGCCACCAGCAGAGGGGGGTCCAGGGGGCTCCCCTACAATGAGCAGTTCTTC
few	TRBJ1-6	-	TRBV4-2	CASSQEGDSPLHF	TGTGCCAGCAGCCAAGAGGGAGATTCACCCCTCCACTTT
-	TRBJ2-3	-	TRBV11-3	CASSPGLRVSTDTQYF	TGTGCCAGCAGCCCAGGACTCCGAGTTAGCACAGATACGCAGTATTTT
-	TRBJ2-3	TRBD2	TRBV5-1	CASSFEAGGTDTQYF	TGCGCCAGCAGCTTCGAGGCGGGGGGCACAGATACGCAGTATTTT
-	TRBJ1-1	-	TRBV3-1/TRBV3-2	CASSLQGLLGAFF	TGTGCCAGCAGCCTCCAGGGTCTCCTTGGAGCTTTCTTT
-	TRBJ1-1	-	TRBV5-5	CASTRGGAQTNTEAFF	TGTGCCAGCACTCGAGGGGGGGCGCAGACGAACACTGAAGCTTTCTTT
many	TRBJ2-1	TRBD2	TRBV7-9	CASSLVGLAGRNEQFF	TGTGCCAGCAGCTTAGTCGGGCTAGCGGGCCGAAATGAGCAGTTCTTC
few	TRBJ2-7	TRBD2	TRBV2	CASSGFSGTYYEQYF	TGTGCCAGCAGCGGGTTTAGCGGGACCTACTACGAGCAGTACTTC
-	TRBJ2-2	-	TRBV5-4	CASSYRDLRAGELFF	TGTGCCAGCAGCTACCGGGACTTAAGGGCGGGGGAGCTGTTTTTT